This passage covers 9 T cell receptor beta chains from one sample sequenced in a study of T cell responses to AZD1222 COVID-19 vaccine. The repertoire was sequenced with immunoSEQ multiplex PCR; TCRdb's copy has only in-frame clones and lacks some. The table includes 50,000 to 65,000 clones, 89% detected once. Sequences were derived from peripheral blood, sampled 28 days after the second AZD1222 dose. The receptors derive from an adult who received the AZD1222 COVID-19 vaccine.

This sequence joins TRBV21-1 and TRBJ2-5. TRBV21-1 is shown as a pseudogene. The length of the CDR3 is 19 residues. The CDR3 sequence: CASSKPRLRLVDVQETQYF. The CDR3 region has the DNA TGTGCCAGCAGCAAACCCCGCTTACGTCTTGTAGACGTCCAAGAGACCCAGTACTTC.

A few counts support this clone. This chain uses TRBV23-1 with TRBJ2-7, with 7 bases that match TRBD2. TRBV23-1 falls under the ORF class, with uncertain function. Germline trimming cut 4 bases from V and 2 bases from J; bases unmatched to any gene: 8. CDR3 size: 15 residues. The CDR3 sequence is CASSRVSGYPYEQYF. The CDR3 bases are TGCGCCAGCAGTCGAGTTAGCGGGTACCCCTACGAGCAGTACTTC.

The chain recombines TRBV5-6 with TRBJ1-2; no clear D. The germline CDR1 and CDR2 sequences are SGHDT and YYEEEE. V was cut by 5 bases and J by 8 bases, with 16 bases left in between. The CDR3 sequence is 13 residues long. The CDR3 protein is CASRRVEGGGYTF. The DNA for the CDR3 is TGTGCCAGCAGGAGAGTCGAAGGTGGGGGCTACACCTTC.

The J gene is TRBJ1-6, the V gene TRBV6-1, with D tentatively TRBD1 (5 bases). CDR1 MNHNS and CDR2 SASEGT come from the germline V gene. The ends were cut back, 2 bases at V and 6 bases at J, with 20 bases in the middle. There are 18 residues in the CDR3. The CDR3 nucleotides read TGTGCCAGCAGTGAACGCGGAGCAGCCGGGGCCTCTAATTCACCCCTCCACTTT. Translated, it gives CASSERGAAGASNSPLHF.

The chain employs TRBV12-2 and TRBJ2-7; the table calls TRBD2, which could not be checked here. TRBV12-2 is a documented pseudogene. The CDR3 contains 16 residues. The DNA for the CDR3 is TGTGCAAGTCGCTTGCTAGGGCGGACTAGAGTCTACGAGCAGTACTTC. Encoded protein: CASRLLGRTRVYEQYF.

The chain recombines TRBV24-1 with TRBJ2-1; 8 nucleotides agree with TRBD2. CDR1 is KGHDR, CDR2 SFDVKD, per germline. Unmatched junction bases numbered 6, after V lost 4 bases and J lost 8 bases. CDR3 length: 14 amino acids. CDR3 loop: CATSDPGGPHEQFF. The CDR3, as DNA: TGTGCCACCAGTGACCCGGGAGGGCCCCATGAGCAGTTCTTC.

The chain is built from TRBV24-1 and TRBJ2-5; TRBD1 aligns across 12 bases. V was pared by 0 bases and J by 4 bases, with 2 bases of the junction left unmatched. Germline CDR1 and CDR2: KGHDR and SFDVKD. CDR3 length: 16 amino acids. The CDR3 loop is CATSDLGTGGRETQYF. The CDR3 bases are TGTGCCACCAGTGATTTGGGGACAGGGGGCAGAGAGACCCAGTACTTC.

The J gene is TRBJ2-7, the V gene TRBV15, with 10 bases aligning to TRBD1. The CDR3 contains 15 residues. The germline gives CDR1 LNHNV, CDR2 YYDKDF (reference sequence). Unmatched junction bases numbered 5, after V lost 1 base and J lost 5 bases. In DNA form, the CDR3 reads TGTGCCACCAGCAGAGCCGGGACAGGGGTCCACGAGCAGTACTTC. This translates into CATSRAGTGVHEQYF.

This clone showed up just a few times. V usage is TRBV7-6 and J usage is TRBJ2-3, with D perhaps TRBD2 (6 bases). V lost 4 bases, J lost 0 bases, and 14 bases lay in between. The V gene's germline CDR1 is SGHVS and CDR2 FNYEAQ. This CDR3 region has 16 residues. The CDR3 region has the DNA TGTGCCAGCAGCTCCACTAGCACAAGTAGCACAGATACGCAGTATTTT. Protein product: CASSSTSTSSTDTQYF.